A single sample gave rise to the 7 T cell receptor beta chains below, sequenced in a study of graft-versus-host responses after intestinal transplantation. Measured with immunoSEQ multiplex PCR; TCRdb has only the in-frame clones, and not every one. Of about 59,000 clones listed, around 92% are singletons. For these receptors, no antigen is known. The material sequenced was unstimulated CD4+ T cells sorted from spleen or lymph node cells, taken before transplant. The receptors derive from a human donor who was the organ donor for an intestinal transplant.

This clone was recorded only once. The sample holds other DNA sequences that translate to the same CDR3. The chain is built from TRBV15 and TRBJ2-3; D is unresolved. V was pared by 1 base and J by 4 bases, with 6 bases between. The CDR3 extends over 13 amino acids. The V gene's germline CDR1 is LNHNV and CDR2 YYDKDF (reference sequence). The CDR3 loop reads CATSRGSSDTQYF. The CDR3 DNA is TGTGCCACCAGCAGAGGTTCGTCAGATACGCAGTATTTT.

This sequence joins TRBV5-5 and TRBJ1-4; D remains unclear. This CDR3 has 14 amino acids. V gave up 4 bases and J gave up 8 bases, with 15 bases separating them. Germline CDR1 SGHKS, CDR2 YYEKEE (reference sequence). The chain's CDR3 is CASSPGPAGEKLFF. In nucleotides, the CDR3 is TGTGCCAGCAGCCCGGGCCCGGCGGGGGAAAAACTGTTTTTT.

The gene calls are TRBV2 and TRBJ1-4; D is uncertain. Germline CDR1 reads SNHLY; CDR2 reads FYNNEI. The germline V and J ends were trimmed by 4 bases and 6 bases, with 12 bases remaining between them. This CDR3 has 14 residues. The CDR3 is CASSVLRADEKLFF. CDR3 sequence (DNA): TGTGCCAGCAGTGTCCTTCGAGCAGATGAAAAACTGTTTTTT.

The CDR3 nucleotides read TGCGCCAGCAGCCAAGATCCCGCCAGGGACTCCCCCGGGGAGCTGTTTTTT. Translation gives CASSQDPARDSPGELFF. V gene TRBV4-1 combines with J gene TRBJ2-2; TRBD2 might be the D (6 bases). Germline lookup yields CDR1 MGHRA and CDR2 YSYEKL. V was clipped by 0 bases and J by 6 bases, with 17 bases between them. CDR3 length equals 17 residues.

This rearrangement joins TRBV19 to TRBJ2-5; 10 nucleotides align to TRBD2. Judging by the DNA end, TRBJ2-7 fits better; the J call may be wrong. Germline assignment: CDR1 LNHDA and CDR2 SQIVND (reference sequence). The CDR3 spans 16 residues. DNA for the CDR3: TGTGCCAGTAGTATATACCAGCGGGGGGGAATCGACGAGCAGTACTTC. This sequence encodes CASSIYQRGGIDEQYF.

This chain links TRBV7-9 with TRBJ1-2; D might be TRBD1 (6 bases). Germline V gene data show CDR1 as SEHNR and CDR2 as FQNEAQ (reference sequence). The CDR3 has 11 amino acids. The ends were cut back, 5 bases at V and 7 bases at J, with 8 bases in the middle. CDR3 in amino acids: CASSPTGGYTF. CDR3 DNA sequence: TGTGCCAGCAGCCCGACAGGTGGCTACACCTTC.

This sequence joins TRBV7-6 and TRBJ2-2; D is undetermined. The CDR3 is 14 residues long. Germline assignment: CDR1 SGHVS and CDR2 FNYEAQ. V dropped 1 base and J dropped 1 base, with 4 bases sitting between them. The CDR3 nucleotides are TGTGCCAGCAGCTTAGTCGAGAACACCGGGGAGCTGTTTTTT. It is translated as CASSLVENTGELFF.